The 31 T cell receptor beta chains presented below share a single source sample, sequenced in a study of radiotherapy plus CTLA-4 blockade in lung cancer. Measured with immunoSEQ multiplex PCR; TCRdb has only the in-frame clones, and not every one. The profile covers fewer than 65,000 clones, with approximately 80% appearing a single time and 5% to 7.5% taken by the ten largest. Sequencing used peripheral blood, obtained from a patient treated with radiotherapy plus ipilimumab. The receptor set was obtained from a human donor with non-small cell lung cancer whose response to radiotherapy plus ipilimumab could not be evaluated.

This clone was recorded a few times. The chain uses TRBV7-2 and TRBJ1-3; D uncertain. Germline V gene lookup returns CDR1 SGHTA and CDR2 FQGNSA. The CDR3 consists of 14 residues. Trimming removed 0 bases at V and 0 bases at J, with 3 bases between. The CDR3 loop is CASSLAGSGNTIYF. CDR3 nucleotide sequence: TGTGCCAGCAGCTTAGCCGGCTCTGGAAACACCATATATTTT.

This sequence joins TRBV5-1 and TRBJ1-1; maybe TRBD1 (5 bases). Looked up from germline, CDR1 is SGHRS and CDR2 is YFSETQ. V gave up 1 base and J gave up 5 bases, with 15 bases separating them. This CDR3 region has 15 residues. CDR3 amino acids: CASSLQGGGNTEAFF. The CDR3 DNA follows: TGCGCCAGCAGCTTGCAGGGAGGCGGGAATACTGAAGCTTTCTTT.

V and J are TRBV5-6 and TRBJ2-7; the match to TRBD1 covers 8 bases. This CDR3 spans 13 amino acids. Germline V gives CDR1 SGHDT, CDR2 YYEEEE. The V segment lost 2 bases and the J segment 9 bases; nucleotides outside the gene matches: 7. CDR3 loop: CASSLERTGSQYF. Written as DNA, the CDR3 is TGTGCCAGCAGCTTAGAGAGGACAGGGTCGCAGTACTTC. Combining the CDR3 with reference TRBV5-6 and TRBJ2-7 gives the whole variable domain DAGVTQSPTHLIKTRGQQVTLRCSPKSGHDTVSWYQQALGQGPQFIFQYYEEEERQRGNFPDRFSGHQFPNYSSELNVNALLLGDSALYLCASSLERTGSQYFGPGTRLTVT.

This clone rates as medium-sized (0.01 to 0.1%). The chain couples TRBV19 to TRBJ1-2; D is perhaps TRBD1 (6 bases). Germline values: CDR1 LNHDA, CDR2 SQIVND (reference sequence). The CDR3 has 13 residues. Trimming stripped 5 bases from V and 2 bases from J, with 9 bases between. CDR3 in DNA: TGTGCCAGTAGTCCCACAGGGAACTATGGCTACACCTTC. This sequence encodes CASSPTGNYGYTF.

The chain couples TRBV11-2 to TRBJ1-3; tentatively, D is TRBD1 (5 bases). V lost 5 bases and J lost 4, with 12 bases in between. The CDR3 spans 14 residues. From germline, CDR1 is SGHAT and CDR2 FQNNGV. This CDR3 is CASSLRVGGNTIYF. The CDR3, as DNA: TGTGCCAGCAGCCTCAGGGTTGGGGGAAACACCATATATTTT. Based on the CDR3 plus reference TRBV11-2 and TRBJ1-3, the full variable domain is EAGVAQSPRYKIIEKRQSVAFWCNPISGHATLYWYQQILGQGPKLLIQFQNNGVVDDSQLPKDRFSAERLKGVDSTLKIQPAKLEDSAVYLCASSLRVGGNTIYFGEGSWLTVV.

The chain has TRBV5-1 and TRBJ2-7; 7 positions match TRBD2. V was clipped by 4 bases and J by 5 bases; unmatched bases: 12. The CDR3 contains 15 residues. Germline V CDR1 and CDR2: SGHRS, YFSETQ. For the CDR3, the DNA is TGCGCCAGCAGCCCGCGGGCGGGAGTTAGGAACGAGCAGTACTTC. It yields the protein CASSPRAGVRNEQYF.

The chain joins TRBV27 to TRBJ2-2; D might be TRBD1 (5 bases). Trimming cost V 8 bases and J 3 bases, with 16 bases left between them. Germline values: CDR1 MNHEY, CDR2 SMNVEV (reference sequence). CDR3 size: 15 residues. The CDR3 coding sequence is TGTGCCAGCCGGACCTTCGGACACTACACCGGGGAGCTGTTTTTT. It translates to CASRTFGHYTGELFF.

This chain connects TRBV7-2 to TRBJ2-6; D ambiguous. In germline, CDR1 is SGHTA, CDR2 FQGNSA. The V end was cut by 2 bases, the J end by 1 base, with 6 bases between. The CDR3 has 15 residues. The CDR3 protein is CASSLRESGANVLTF. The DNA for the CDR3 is TGTGCCAGCAGCTTAAGAGAATCTGGGGCCAACGTCCTGACTTTC.

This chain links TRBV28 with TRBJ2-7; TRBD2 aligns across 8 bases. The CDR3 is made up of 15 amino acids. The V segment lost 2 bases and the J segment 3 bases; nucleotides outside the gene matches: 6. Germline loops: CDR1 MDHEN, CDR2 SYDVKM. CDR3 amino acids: CASSLPSGRDYEQYF. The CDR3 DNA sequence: TGTGCCAGCAGTTTACCCAGCGGGAGAGACTACGAGCAGTACTTC.

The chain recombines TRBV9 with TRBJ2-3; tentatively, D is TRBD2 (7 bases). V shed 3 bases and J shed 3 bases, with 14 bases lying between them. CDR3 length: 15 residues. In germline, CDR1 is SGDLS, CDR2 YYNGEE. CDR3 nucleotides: TGTGCCAGCAGCGCCCGCGGGGGCGGAACAGATACGCAGTATTTT. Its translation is CASSARGGGTDTQYF.

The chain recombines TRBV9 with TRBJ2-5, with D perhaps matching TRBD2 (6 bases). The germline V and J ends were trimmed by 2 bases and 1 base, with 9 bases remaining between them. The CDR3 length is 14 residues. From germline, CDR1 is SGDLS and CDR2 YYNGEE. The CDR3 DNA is TGTGCCAGCAGCGTCGCGGGGAGCCAAGAGACCCAGTACTTC. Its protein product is CASSVAGSQETQYF. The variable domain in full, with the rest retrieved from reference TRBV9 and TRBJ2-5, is DSGVTQTPKHLITATGQRVTLRCSPRSGDLSVYWYQQSLDQGLQFLIQYYNGEERAKGNILERFSAQQFPDLHSELNLSSLELGDSALYFCASSVAGSQETQYFGPGTRLLVL.

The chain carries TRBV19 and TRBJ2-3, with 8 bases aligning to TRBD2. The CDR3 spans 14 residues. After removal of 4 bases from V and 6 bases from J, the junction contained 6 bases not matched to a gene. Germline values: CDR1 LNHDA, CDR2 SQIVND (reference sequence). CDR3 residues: CASSRIAGSDTQYF. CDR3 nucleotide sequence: TGTGCCAGTAGTAGGATAGCGGGGTCGGATACGCAGTATTTT. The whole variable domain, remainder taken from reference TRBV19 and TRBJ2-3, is DGGITQSPKYLFRKEGQNVTLSCEQNLNHDAMYWYRQDPGQGLRLIYYSQIVNDFQKGDIAEGYSVSREKKESFPLTVTSAQKNPTAFYLCASSRIAGSDTQYFGPGTRLTVL.

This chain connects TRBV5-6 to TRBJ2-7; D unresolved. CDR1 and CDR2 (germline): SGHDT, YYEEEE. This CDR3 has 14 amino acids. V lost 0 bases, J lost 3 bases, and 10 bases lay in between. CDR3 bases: TGTGCCAGCAGCTTGGGGCCTGATCTCTACGAGCAGTACTTC. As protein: CASSLGPDLYEQYF. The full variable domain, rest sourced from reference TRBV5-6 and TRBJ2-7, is DAGVTQSPTHLIKTRGQQVTLRCSPKSGHDTVSWYQQALGQGPQFIFQYYEEEERQRGNFPDRFSGHQFPNYSSELNVNALLLGDSALYLCASSLGPDLYEQYFGPGTRLTVT.

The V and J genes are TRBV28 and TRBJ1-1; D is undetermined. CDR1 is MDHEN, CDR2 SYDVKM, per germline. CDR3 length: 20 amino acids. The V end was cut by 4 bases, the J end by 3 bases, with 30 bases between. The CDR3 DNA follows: TGTGCCAGCAGTTCAGCGACCGCAGAGGCCCGCGTGAAGAGGTACACTGAAGCTTTCTTT. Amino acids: CASSSATAEARVKRYTEAFF.

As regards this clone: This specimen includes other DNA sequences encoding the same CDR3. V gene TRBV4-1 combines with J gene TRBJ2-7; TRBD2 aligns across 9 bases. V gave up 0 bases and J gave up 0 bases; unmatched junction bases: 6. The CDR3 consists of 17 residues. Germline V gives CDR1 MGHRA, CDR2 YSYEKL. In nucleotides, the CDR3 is TGCGCCAGCAGCCAAGACAGCGGGAGGTCCCCCTCCTACGAGCAGTACTTC. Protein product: CASSQDSGRSPSYEQYF.

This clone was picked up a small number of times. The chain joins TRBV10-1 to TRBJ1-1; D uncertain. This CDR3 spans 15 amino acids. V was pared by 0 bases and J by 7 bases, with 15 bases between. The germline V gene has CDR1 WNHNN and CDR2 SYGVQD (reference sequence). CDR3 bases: TGCGCCAGCAGTGAGTCGACGAAACTCGGAGGTGAAGCTTTCTTT. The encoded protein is CASSESTKLGGEAFF.

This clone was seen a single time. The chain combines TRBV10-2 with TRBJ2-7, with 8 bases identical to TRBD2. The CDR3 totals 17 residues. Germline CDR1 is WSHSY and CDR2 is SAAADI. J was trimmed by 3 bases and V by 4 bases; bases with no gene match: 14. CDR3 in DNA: TGCGCCAGCAGTGGGCCATCGACGGGGGGGATAAGCTACGAGCAGTACTTC. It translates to CASSGPSTGGISYEQYF.

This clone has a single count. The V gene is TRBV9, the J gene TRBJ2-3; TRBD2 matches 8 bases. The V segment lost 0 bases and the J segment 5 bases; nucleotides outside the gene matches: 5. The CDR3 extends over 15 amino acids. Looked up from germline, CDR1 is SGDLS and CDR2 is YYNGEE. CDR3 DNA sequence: TGTGCCAGCAGCGTAGCCGGGGGGGCCATAGATACGCAGTATTTT. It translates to CASSVAGGAIDTQYF. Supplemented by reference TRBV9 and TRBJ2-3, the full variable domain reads DSGVTQTPKHLITATGQRVTLRCSPRSGDLSVYWYQQSLDQGLQFLIQYYNGEERAKGNILERFSAQQFPDLHSELNLSSLELGDSALYFCASSVAGGAIDTQYFGPGTRLTVL.

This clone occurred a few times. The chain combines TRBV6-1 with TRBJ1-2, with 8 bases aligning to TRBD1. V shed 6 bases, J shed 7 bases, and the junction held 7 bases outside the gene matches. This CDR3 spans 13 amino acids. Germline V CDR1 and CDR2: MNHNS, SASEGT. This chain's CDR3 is CASRPQGVGGYTF. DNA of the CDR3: TGTGCCAGCAGGCCACAGGGGGTTGGTGGCTACACCTTC.

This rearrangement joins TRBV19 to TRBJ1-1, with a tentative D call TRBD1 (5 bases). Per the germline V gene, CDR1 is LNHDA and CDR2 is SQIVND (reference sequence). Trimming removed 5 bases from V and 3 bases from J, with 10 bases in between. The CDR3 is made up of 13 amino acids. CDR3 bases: TGTGCCAGTAGTGTAAAAGGGGACACTGAAGCTTTCTTT. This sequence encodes CASSVKGDTEAFF.

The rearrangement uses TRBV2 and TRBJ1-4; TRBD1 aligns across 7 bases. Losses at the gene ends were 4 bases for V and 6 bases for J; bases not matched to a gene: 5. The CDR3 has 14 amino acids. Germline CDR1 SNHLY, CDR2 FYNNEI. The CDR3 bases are TGTGCCAGCAGTGGTTTAGGGACAGATGAAAAACTGTTTTTT. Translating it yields CASSGLGTDEKLFF.

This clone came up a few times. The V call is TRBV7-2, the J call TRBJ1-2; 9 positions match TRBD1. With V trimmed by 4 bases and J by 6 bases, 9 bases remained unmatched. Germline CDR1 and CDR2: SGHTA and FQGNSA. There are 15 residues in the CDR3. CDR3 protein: CASSSQQGARDGYTF. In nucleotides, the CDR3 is TGTGCCAGCAGCTCGCAACAGGGGGCTAGGGATGGCTACACCTTC.

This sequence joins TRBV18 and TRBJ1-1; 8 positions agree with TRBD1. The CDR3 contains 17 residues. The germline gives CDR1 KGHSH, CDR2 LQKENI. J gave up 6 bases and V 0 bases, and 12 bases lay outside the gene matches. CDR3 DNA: TGTGCCAGCTCACCACCTATTTCAGGGGGCAAGCGAGCTGAAGCTTTCTTT. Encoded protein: CASSPPISGGKRAEAFF. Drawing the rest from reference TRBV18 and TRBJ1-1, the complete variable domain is NAGVMQNPRHLVRRRGQEARLRCSPMKGHSHVYWYRQLPEEGLKFMVYLQKENIIDESGMPKERFSAEFPKEGPSILRIQQVVRGDSAAYFCASSPPISGGKRAEAFFGQGTRLTVV.

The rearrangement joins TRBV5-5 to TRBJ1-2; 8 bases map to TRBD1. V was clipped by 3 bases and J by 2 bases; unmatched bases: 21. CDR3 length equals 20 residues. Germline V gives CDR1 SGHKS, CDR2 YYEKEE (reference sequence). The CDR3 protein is CASSSYRGTKSPSRNYGYTF. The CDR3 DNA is TGTGCCAGCAGCTCGTACAGGGGGACCAAATCTCCATCCCGAAACTATGGCTACACCTTC.

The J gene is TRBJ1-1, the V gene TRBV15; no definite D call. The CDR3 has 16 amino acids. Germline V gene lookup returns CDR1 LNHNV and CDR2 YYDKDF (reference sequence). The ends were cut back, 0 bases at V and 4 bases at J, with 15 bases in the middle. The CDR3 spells CATSRDRGSWSTEAFF. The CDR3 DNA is TGTGCCACCAGCAGAGATCGAGGTTCATGGAGCACTGAAGCTTTCTTT.

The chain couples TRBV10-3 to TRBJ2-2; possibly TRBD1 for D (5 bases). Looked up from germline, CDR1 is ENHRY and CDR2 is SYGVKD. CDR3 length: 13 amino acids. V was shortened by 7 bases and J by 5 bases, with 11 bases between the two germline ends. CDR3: CAIIAGQTGELFF. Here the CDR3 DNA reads TGTGCCATCATTGCAGGGCAAACCGGGGAGCTGTTTTTT.

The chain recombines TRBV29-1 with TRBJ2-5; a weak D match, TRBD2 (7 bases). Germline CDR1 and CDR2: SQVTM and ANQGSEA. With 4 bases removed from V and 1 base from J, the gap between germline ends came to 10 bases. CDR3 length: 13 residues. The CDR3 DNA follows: TGCAGCGTTGTAGGGGGGGCCCAAGAGACCCAGTACTTC. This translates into CSVVGGAQETQYF.

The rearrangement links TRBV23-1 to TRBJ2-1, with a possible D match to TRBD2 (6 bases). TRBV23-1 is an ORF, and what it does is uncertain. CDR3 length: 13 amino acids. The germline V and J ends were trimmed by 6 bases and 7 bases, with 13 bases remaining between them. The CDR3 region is CASRRGTQNEQFF. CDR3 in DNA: TGCGCCAGCAGGAGAGGGACTCAGAATGAGCAGTTCTTC.

The CDR3 protein is CASSYGGFGQPQHF. In DNA, the CDR3 is TGTGCCAGCAGTTACGGCGGATTCGGGCAGCCCCAGCATTTT. This chain joins TRBV6-6 and TRBJ1-5; D is unresolved. The CDR3 is made up of 14 amino acids. Germline V gene data show CDR1 as MNHNY and CDR2 as SVGAGI (reference sequence). V gave up 2 bases and J gave up 7 bases, with 12 bases separating them.

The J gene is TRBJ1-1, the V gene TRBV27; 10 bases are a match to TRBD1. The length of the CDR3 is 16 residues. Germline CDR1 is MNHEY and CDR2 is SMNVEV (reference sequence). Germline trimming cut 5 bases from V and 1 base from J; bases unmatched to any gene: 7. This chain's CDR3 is CASSARQGAWNTEAFF. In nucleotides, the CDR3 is TGTGCCAGCAGTGCGAGACAGGGGGCATGGAACACTGAAGCTTTCTTT.

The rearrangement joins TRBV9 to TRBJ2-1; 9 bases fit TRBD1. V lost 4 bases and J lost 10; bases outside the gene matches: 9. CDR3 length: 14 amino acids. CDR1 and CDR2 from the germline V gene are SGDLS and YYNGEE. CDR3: CASSTGTGFREQFF. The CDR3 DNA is TGTGCCAGCAGCACCGGGACAGGGTTTAGGGAGCAGTTCTTC. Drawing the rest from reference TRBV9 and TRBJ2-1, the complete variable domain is DSGVTQTPKHLITATGQRVTLRCSPRSGDLSVYWYQQSLDQGLQFLIQYYNGEERAKGNILERFSAQQFPDLHSELNLSSLELGDSALYFCASSTGTGFREQFFGPGTRLTVL.